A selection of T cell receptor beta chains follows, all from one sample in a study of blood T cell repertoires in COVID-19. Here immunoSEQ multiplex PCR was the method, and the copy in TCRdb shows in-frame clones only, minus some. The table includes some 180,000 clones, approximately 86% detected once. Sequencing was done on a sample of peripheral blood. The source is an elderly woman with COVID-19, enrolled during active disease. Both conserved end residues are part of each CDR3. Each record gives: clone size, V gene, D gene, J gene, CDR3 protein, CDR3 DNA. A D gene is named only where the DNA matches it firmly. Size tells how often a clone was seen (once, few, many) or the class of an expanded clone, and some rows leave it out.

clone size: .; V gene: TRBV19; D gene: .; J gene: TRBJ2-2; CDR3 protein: CASSIKAGSGGELFF; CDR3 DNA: TGTGCCAGTAGTATCAAGGCAGGGTCGGGCGGGGAGCTGTTTTTT
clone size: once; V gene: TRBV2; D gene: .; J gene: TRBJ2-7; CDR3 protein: CASSDPRYPYEQYF; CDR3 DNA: TGTGCCAGCAGTGACCCCCGTTATCCCTACGAGCAGTACTTC
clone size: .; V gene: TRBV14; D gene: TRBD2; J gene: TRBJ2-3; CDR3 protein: CASSPPLAGAGTDTQYF; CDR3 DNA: TGTGCCAGCAGCCCCCCTTTAGCGGGAGCGGGCACAGATACGCAGTATTTT
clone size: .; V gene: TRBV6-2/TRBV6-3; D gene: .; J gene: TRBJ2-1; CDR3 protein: CASSYRTGYNEQFF; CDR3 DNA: TGTGCCAGCAGTTACCGGACTGGTTACAATGAGCAGTTCTTC
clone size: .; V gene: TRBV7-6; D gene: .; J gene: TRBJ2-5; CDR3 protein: CASSYGGPTETQYF; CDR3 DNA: TGTGCCAGCAGCTACGGGGGACCCACCGAGACCCAGTACTTC
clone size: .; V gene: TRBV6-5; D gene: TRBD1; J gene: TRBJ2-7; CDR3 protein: CASGTGAYEQYF; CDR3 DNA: TGTGCCAGCGGGACAGGGGCCTACGAGCAGTACTTC
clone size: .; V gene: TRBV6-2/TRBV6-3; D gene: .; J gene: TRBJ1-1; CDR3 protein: CASSYSILVEKAFF; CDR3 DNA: TGTGCCAGCAGTTACTCGATCCTGGTCGAGAAAGCTTTCTTT
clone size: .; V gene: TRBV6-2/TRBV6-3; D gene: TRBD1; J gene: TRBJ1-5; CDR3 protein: CASSYPQGVGHQPQHF; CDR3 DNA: TGTGCCAGCAGTTATCCCCAGGGGGTAGGTCATCAGCCCCAGCATTTT
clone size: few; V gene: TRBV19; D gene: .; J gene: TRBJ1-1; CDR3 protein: CASSKRADYTEAFF; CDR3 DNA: TGTGCCAGTAGTAAGCGGGCAGACTACACTGAAGCTTTCTTT
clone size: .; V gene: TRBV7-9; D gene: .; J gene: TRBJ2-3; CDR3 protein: CASTKAGGTDTQYF; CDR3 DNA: TGTGCCAGCACGAAGGCAGGGGGGACAGATACGCAGTATTTT
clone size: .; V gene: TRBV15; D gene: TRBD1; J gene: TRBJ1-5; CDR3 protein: CATSRDGTDNQPQHF; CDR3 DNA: TGTGCCACCAGCAGAGACGGGACAGACAATCAGCCCCAGCATTTT
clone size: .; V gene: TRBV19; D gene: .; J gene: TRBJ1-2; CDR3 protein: CASSITLGWDYGYTF; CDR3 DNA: TGTGCCAGTAGTATTACACTGGGCTGGGACTATGGCTACACCTTC
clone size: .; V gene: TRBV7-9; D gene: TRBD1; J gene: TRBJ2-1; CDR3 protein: CASTDRGTDNEQFF; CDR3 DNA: TGTGCCAGCACCGACAGGGGTACGGACAATGAGCAGTTCTTC
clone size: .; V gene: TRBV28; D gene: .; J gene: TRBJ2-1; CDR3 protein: CASTWSGNNNEQFF; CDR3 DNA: TGTGCCAGCACCTGGAGCGGAAACAACAATGAGCAGTTCTTC
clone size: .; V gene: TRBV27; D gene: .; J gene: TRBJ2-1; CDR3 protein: CASSLASSRGTYNEQFF; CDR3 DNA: TGTGCCAGCAGTTTAGCAAGTAGTAGGGGTACTTACAATGAGCAGTTCTTC
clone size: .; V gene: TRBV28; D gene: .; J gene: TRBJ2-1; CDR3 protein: CASSRSGTEQFF; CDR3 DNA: TGTGCCAGCAGTCGTTCCGGGACAGAGCAGTTCTTC
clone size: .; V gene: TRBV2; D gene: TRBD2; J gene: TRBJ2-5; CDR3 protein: CASTPGTSGQETQYF; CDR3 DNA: TGTGCCAGCACCCCAGGGACTAGCGGCCAAGAGACCCAGTACTTC
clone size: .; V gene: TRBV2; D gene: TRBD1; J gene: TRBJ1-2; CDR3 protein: CASSEQDRANYGYTF; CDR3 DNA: TGTGCCAGCAGTGAACAGGACAGGGCTAACTATGGCTACACCTTC
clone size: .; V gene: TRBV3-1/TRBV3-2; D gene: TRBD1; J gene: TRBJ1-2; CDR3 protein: CASTGGIHGYTF; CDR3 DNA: TGTGCCAGTACAGGGGGCATTCATGGCTACACCTTC
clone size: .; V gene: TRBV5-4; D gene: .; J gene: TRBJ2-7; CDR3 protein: CASSPSQTRDEQYF; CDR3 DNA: TGTGCCAGCAGCCCATCCCAGACTAGAGACGAGCAGTACTTC
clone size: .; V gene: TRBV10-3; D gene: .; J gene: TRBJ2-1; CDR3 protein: CAIRSGESEQFF; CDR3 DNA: TGTGCCATACGGTCGGGGGAGAGTGAGCAGTTCTTC
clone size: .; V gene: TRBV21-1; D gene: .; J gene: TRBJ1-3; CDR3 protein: CASSRLEANSGNTIYF; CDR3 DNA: TGTGCCAGCAGCAGACTCGAGGCCAACTCTGGAAACACCATATATTTT
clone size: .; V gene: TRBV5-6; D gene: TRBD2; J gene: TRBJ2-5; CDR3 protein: CASSPSGRAQETQYF; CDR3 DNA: TGTGCCAGCAGCCCTAGCGGGAGGGCCCAAGAGACCCAGTACTTC
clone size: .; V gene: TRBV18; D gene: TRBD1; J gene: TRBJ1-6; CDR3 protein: CASSPGQGASPLHF; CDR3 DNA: TGTGCCAGCTCACCCGGACAGGGGGCATCACCCCTCCACTTT
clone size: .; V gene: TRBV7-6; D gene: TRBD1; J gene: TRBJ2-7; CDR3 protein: CASSATRQGFNEQYF; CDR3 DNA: TGTGCCAGCAGCGCGACAAGACAGGGGTTCAACGAGCAGTACTTC
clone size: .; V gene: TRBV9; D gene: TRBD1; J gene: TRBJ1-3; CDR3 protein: CASSEDRGRTLGGNTIYF; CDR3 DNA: TGTGCCAGCAGCGAAGACAGGGGGCGAACATTAGGCGGAAACACCATATATTTT
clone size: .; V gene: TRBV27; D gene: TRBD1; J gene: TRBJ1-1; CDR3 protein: CASSLLGDSRAFF; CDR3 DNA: TGTGCCAGCAGTTTGTTAGGGGACAGTAGGGCTTTCTTT
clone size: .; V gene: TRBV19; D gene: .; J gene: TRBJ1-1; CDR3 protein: CASSIGGPTEAFF; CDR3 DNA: TGTGCCAGTAGTATAGGGGGGCCGACTGAAGCTTTCTTT
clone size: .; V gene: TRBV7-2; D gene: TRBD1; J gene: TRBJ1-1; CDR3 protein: CASSSAGTGVNTEAFF; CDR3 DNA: TGTGCCAGCAGCTCGGCCGGGACAGGAGTTAACACTGAAGCTTTCTTT
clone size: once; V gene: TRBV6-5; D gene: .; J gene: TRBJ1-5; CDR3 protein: CASRTGTQPQHF; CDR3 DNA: TGTGCCAGCAGGACAGGAACTCAGCCCCAGCATTTT
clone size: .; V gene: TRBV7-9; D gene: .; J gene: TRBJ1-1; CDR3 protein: CASSLAQGRGTEAFF; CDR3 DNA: TGTGCCAGCAGCTTAGCACAGGGTAGGGGCACTGAAGCTTTCTTT
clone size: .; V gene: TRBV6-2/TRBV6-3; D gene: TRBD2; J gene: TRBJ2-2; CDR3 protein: CASSSGLAGWVGELFF; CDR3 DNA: TGTGCCAGCAGTAGTGGACTAGCGGGATGGGTCGGGGAGCTGTTTTTT
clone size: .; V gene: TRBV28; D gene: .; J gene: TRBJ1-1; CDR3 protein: CASSTGTSEAFF; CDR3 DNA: TGTGCCAGCAGTACAGGGACCTCTGAAGCTTTCTTT
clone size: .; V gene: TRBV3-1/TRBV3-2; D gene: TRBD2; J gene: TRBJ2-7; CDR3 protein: CASSPEGIAGGFGEQYF; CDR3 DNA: TGTGCCAGCAGCCCAGAGGGTATAGCGGGAGGTTTCGGCGAGCAGTACTTC
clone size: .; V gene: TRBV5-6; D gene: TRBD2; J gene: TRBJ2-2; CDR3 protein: CASSLARLAGRNTGELFF; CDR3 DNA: TGTGCCAGCAGCTTGGCAAGACTAGCGGGGAGGAACACCGGGGAGCTGTTTTTT
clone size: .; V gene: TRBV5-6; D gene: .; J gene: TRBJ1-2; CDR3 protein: CASSIQQNYGYTF; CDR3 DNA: TGTGCCAGCAGCATACAGCAAAACTATGGCTACACCTTC
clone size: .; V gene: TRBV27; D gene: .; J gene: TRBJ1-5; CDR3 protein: CASSLSIGTNQPQHF; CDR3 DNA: TGTGCCAGCAGTTTATCGATTGGCACGAATCAGCCCCAGCATTTT
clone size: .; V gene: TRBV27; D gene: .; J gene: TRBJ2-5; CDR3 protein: CASSWASGETQYF; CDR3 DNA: TGTGCCAGCAGTTGGGCCAGCGGAGAGACCCAGTACTTC
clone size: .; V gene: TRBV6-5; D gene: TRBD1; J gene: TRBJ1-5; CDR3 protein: CASRTGGLGNQPQHF; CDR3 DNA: TGTGCCAGCAGAACAGGGGGCCTGGGCAATCAGCCCCAGCATTTT
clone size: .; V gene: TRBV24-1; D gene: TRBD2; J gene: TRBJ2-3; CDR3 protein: CATSPGLAGDTDTQYF; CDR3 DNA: TGTGCCACCAGTCCGGGGCTAGCGGGAGACACAGATACGCAGTATTTT
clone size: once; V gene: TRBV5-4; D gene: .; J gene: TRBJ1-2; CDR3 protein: CASSSVTAYGYTF; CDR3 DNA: TGTGCCAGCAGCTCCGTGACAGCCTATGGCTACACCTTC
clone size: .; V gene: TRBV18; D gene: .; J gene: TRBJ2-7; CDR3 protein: CASSLGTTRGEQYF; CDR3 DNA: TGTGCCAGCTCACTCGGGACTACCAGGGGCGAGCAGTACTTC
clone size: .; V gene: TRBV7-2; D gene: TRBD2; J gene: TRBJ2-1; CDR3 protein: CASSPAGLAVSREQFF; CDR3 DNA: TGTGCCAGCAGCCCAGCCGGACTAGCGGTGTCCCGAGAGCAGTTCTTC
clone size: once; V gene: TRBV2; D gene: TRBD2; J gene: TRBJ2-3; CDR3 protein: CASAWTSGSTDTQYF; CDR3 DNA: TGTGCCAGCGCATGGACTAGCGGGAGCACAGATACGCAGTATTTT
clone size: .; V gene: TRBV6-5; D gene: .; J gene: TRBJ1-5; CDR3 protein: CASRSTGLSNQPQHF; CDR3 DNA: TGTGCCAGCAGATCCACAGGGTTGAGCAATCAGCCCCAGCATTTT
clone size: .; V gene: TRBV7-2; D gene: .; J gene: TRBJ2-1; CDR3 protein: CASSLGRAMIRFF; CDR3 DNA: TGTGCCAGCAGCTTAGGTCGAGCGATGATACGGTTCTTC
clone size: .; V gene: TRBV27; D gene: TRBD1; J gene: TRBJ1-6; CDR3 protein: CASSLSGTVNSPLHF; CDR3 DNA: TGTGCCAGCAGTTTATCTGGGACAGTAAATTCACCCCTCCACTTT
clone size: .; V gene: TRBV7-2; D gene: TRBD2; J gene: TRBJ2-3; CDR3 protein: CASSPEGLAGEKDTQYF; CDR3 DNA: TGTGCCAGCAGCCCGGAGGGACTAGCGGGAGAAAAAGATACGCAGTATTTT
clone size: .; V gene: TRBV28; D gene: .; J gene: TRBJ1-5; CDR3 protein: CASSLLRWADGQPQHF; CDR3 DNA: TGTGCCAGCAGTTTATTGCGTTGGGCAGACGGTCAGCCCCAGCATTTT
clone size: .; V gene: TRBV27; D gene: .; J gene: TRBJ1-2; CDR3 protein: CASSPPGAVDGYTF; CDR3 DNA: TGTGCCAGCAGTCCGCCGGGTGCGGTAGATGGCTACACCTTC
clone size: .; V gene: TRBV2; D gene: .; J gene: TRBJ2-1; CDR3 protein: CASSWANEQFF; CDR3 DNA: TGTGCCAGCAGTTGGGCGAATGAGCAGTTCTTC
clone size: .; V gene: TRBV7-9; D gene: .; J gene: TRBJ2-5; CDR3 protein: CASSFSVGRGETQYF; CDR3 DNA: TGTGCCAGCAGCTTTTCGGTAGGGAGAGGAGAGACCCAGTACTTC
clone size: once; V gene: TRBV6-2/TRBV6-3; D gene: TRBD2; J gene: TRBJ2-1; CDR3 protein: CASSYSPSTIPGGRENEQFF; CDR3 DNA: TGTGCCAGCAGTTACTCTCCCTCGACTATCCCGGGAGGGCGTGAAAATGAGCAGTTCTTC
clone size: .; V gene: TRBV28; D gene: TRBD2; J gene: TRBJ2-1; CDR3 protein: CASSLASGRRDEQFF; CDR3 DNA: TGTGCCAGCAGTTTGGCTAGCGGGAGACGCGATGAGCAGTTCTTC
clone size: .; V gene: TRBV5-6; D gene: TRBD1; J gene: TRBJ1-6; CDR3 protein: CASSLLGTGGGPLHF; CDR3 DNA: TGTGCCAGCAGCTTGTTAGGGACAGGGGGCGGACCCCTCCACTTT
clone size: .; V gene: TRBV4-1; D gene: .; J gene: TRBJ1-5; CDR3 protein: CASSQDSDIYQPQHF; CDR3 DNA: TGCGCCAGCAGCCAAGACTCGGACATTTATCAGCCCCAGCATTTT
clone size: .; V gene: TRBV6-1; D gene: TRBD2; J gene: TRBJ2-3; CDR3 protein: CASSERGELNTDTQYF; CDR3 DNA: TGTGCCAGCAGTGAACGGGGGGAGTTGAACACAGATACGCAGTATTTT
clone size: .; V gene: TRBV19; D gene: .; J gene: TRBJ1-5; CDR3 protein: CASSTEGRGQPQHF; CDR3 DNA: TGTGCCAGTAGTACAGAGGGCAGGGGTCAGCCCCAGCATTTT
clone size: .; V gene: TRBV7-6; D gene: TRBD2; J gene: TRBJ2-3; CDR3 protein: CASSFAASGRSTDTQYF; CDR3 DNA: TGTGCCAGCAGCTTTGCCGCTAGCGGGAGGTCGACAGATACGCAGTATTTT
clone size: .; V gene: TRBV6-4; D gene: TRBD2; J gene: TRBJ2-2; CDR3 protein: CASGREPHTGELFF; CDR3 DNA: TGTGCCAGCGGGCGGGAGCCCCACACCGGGGAGCTGTTTTTT